This is a list of T cell receptor beta chains from one sample in a study of shared clonotypes between healthy human individuals. Data came from immunoSEQ multiplex PCR; TCRdb stores just in-frame clones and leaves some out. Of 2 million to 2.5 million clones in the sample, 80% to 95% were seen once. Sequenced sample: naive CD4+ T cells from PBMCs. These receptors were taken from a man in his late teens or twenties in good health. Some clones in this sample may be carry-over from other donors' samples. Both conserved end residues are part of each CDR3. The D gene is left open where the match is weak. The size entry is marked missing in some rows and otherwise reads once, few, many or a size class.

-,TRBV18,TRBJ1-2,-,TGTGCCAGCTCACCACTCCGTCAGACGGACTATGGCTACACCTTC,CASSPLRQTDYGYTF
-,TRBV2,TRBJ2-1,TRBD2,TGTGCCAGCAGTGAAGCTAGCGGGAGGGCTGAGCAGTTCTTC,CASSEASGRAEQFF
-,TRBV5-4,TRBJ2-7,-,TGTGCCAGCAGCTTGTCAGGGATCTACGAGCAGTACTTC,CASSLSGIYEQYF
-,TRBV4-1,TRBJ1-4,TRBD1,TGCGCCAGCAGCCGAGGGACAGGGGGCGGAAAACTGTTTTTT,CASSRGTGGGKLFF
-,TRBV4-2,TRBJ1-6,-,TGTGCCAGCAGCCAGGAGACCAGGGATTCACCCCTCCACTTT,CASSQETRDSPLHF
-,TRBV18,TRBJ2-3,-,TGTGCCAGCGGTAGGACACTTACAGATACGCAGTATTTT,CASGRTLTDTQYF
-,TRBV5-5,TRBJ2-4,-,TGTGCCAGCAGCTTGAAGGGGGACATTCAGTACTTC,CASSLKGDIQYF
once,TRBV18,TRBJ1-5,TRBD1,TGTGCCAGCTCACCACAGGGGACAGGATTTGGGCAGCCCCAGCATTTT,CASSPQGTGFGQPQHF
-,TRBV20-1,TRBJ2-1,-,TGCAGTGCTAGGGGGGAAGATGAGCAGTTCTTC,CSARGEDEQFF
-,TRBV27,TRBJ2-3,-,TGTGCCAGCGTTAGTCTGGGGGCCGGCACAGATACGCAGTATTTT,CASVSLGAGTDTQYF
-,TRBV25-1,TRBJ2-2,-,TGTGCCAGCAGTGGATTCATGAACACCGGGGAGCTGTTTTTT,CASSGFMNTGELFF
-,TRBV4-1,TRBJ1-2,-,TGCGCCAGCAGTCTTGGGGTTTCTCACTATGGCTACACCTTC,CASSLGVSHYGYTF
-,TRBV2,TRBJ2-7,-,TGTGCCAGCAGGGAGACAGGGGCAGCGGGAGAGCAGTACTTC,CASRETGAAGEQYF
-,TRBV5-1,TRBJ1-1,-,TGCGCCAGCACCTCCCCACAGGTAAACACTGAAGCTTTCTTT,CASTSPQVNTEAFF
-,TRBV6-5,TRBJ2-1,-,TGTGCCAGCAGTCCCGGAACCGGGGCGCAGTTCTTC,CASSPGTGAQFF
-,TRBV5-1,TRBJ1-2,-,TGCGCCAGCAGCCTGGTTGGACAGAACTATGGCTACACCTTC,CASSLVGQNYGYTF
-,TRBV9,TRBJ2-2,-,TGTGCCAGCAGCGTAGTCCGGGGGCCCCCCCCGGGGGAGCTGTTTTTT,CASSVVRGPPPGELFF
-,TRBV7-2,TRBJ2-2,-,TGTGCCAGCAGCCACCAACGAGGGGAGCTGTTTTTT,CASSHQRGELFF
-,TRBV30,TRBJ1-1,-,TGTGCCCGGCTAAGAGGGAACACTGAAGCTTTCTTT,CARLRGNTEAFF
-,TRBV9,TRBJ1-1,-,TGTGCCAGCAGCCCCCAGCTGGGTCCCACTGAAGCTTTCTTT,CASSPQLGPTEAFF
-,TRBV25-1,TRBJ2-1,-,TGTGCCAGCAGTGAATCGACGGGACCAGACAATGAGCAGTTCTTC,CASSESTGPDNEQFF
-,TRBV5-1,TRBJ2-1,-,TGCGCCAGCACCGGCCACTCCTACAATGAGCAGTTCTTC,CASTGHSYNEQFF
-,TRBV7-2,TRBJ1-6,TRBD1,TGTGCCAGCTCCTCCGGGACAGGTGTTTCACCCCTCCACTTT,CASSSGTGVSPLHF
-,TRBV29-1,TRBJ2-1,TRBD2,TGCAGCGTGGGGACTAGCGGGATCTCCTACAATGAGCAGTTCTTC,CSVGTSGISYNEQFF
-,TRBV6-1,TRBJ1-5,-,TGTGCCATCAGCACGACGCGGTTTCAGCCCCAGCATTTT,CAISTTRFQPQHF
-,TRBV11-3,TRBJ2-2,-,TGTGCCAGCAGCCCGCAGGGGAACACCGGGGAGCTGTTTTTT,CASSPQGNTGELFF
-,TRBV7-2,TRBJ2-6,-,TGTGCCAGCAGCCCTACAGTATCTGGGGCCAACGTCCTGACTTTC,CASSPTVSGANVLTF
-,TRBV19,TRBJ2-2,-,TGTGCCAGTAGGTCTCGACAGCTCGACACCGGGGAGCTGTTTTTT,CASRSRQLDTGELFF
-,TRBV6-5,TRBJ2-3,-,TGTGCCAGCAGTCTGATGCAGGGGTACACAGATACGCAGTATTTT,CASSLMQGYTDTQYF
-,TRBV11-1,TRBJ2-3,TRBD2,TGTGCCAGCACCATTGGACTAGGAACAGATACGCAGTATTTT,CASTIGLGTDTQYF
-,TRBV4-2,TRBJ1-1,-,TGTGCCAGCAGCCAAGAGATCGACTACACTGAAGCTTTCTTT,CASSQEIDYTEAFF
-,TRBV19,TRBJ2-1,-,TGTGCCAGTAGTATAGATCGCGGTGCTTACAATGAGCAGTTCTTC,CASSIDRGAYNEQFF
-,TRBV15,TRBJ2-7,TRBD2,TGTGCCACCAGCAGAGAGAAAAGGGCTAGCGGGAGTCCTGGGGAGCAGTACTTC,CATSREKRASGSPGEQYF
-,TRBV2,TRBJ1-5,TRBD1,TGTGCCAGCAGTCAGGGGGCGCCCGGCGAGCCCCAGCATTTT,CASSQGAPGEPQHF
-,TRBV11-1,TRBJ1-3,-,TGTGCCAGCAGCGCCGCGCAGGGACACACCATATATTTT,CASSAAQGHTIYF
-,TRBV7-2,TRBJ2-3,TRBD2,TGTGCCAGCAGCCGTACAGGGGTAGCGGGAGGAATGGCAGATACGCAGTATTTT,CASSRTGVAGGMADTQYF
-,TRBV29-1,TRBJ1-1,-,TGCAGCGTTGGAAGCCCCCGGGCTGAATGGACTGAAGCTTTCTTT,CSVGSPRAEWTEAFF
-,TRBV6-4,TRBJ2-2,TRBD1,TGTGCCAGCAGTCTTACCTGGACAGGGGCTACGAACACCGGGGAGCTGTTTTTT,CASSLTWTGATNTGELFF
once,TRBV28,TRBJ1-3,TRBD1,TGTGCCAGCAGCTACCTCACAGGGGATCCTGGAAACACCATATATTTT,CASSYLTGDPGNTIYF